This record looks at one TCR beta chain sequence and its context. The antigen remains undetermined. These data are taken from a study of graft-versus-host responses after intestinal transplantation. Notes on the study in general: Among recipient marrow samples, GvH clones were found; some appeared first in ileum or blood.

Assay used: immunoSEQ multiplex PCR; TCRdb lists only in-frame clones, some missing. The table includes some 100,000 clones, under 95% detected once. Per the germline V gene, CDR1 is MDHEN and CDR2 is SYDVKM. V was clipped by 8 bases and J by 4 bases, with 6 bases between them. CDR3 size: 10 residues. This receptor was obtained from a human donor who was the organ donor for an intestinal transplant. The chain joins TRBV28 to TRBJ2-7; D unresolved. The sequenced sample was unstimulated CD8+ T cells sorted from spleen or lymph node cells, obtained before transplant. The CDR3 protein is CASSGYEQYF. As DNA, the CDR3 is TGTGCCAGCTCAGGTTACGAGCAGTACTTC.